The 18 T cell receptor beta chains given below trace back to one sample, sequenced in a study of early T cells in non-severe SARS-CoV-2 infection. Each CDR3 protein gets one entry after TCRdb re-called the 5' RACE reads with MiXCR. The repertoire has 75,000 to 100,000 distinct CDR3 sequences, around a sixth of them found once; the top ten carry 1.3%. The sequenced material came from whole blood. The receptors derive from an adult who was a healthcare worker with PCR-confirmed SARS-CoV-2 infection or an uninfected control (not recorded which).

The chain couples TRBV11-3 to TRBJ2-1; D is unresolved. The germline V gene encodes CDR1 SGHNT and CDR2 YENEEA. The V and J ends lost 5 bases and 5 bases respectively, with 7 bases between them. CDR3 length: 12 amino acids. CDR3 coding DNA: TGTGCCAGCAGCCGTCCGGACAATGAGCAGTTCTTC. Its translation: CASSRPDNEQFF.

The V and J genes are TRBV29-1 and TRBJ2-3; 12 bases line up with TRBD2. Germline values: CDR1 SQVTM, CDR2 ANQGSEA. The CDR3 is 18 amino acids. Germline trimming cut 0 bases from V and 0 bases from J; bases unmatched to any gene: 7. CDR3 sequence: CSVEDFYGTSGSTDTQYF. The CDR3 coding sequence is TGCAGCGTTGAAGATTTTTACGGGACTAGCGGGAGCACAGATACGCAGTATTTT.

The chain joins TRBV29-1 to TRBJ1-1; weak D call: TRBD1 (5 bases). This CDR3 comprises 14 residues. Trimming removed 3 bases from V and 0 bases from J, with 11 bases in between. Looked up from germline, CDR1 is SQVTM and CDR2 is ANQGSEA. In nucleotides, the CDR3 is TGCAGCGTTGAGGGCCAGGGCCTGAACACTGAAGCTTTCTTT. As protein: CSVEGQGLNTEAFF. Combining the CDR3 with reference TRBV29-1 and TRBJ1-1 gives the whole variable domain SAVISQKPSRDICQRGTSLTIQCQVDSQVTMMFWYRQQPGQSLTLIATANQGSEATYESGFVIDKFPISRPNLTFSTLTVSNMSPEDSSIYLCSVEGQGLNTEAFFGQGTRLTVV.

This clonotype has at least ten counts. The chain recombines TRBV6-1 with TRBJ1-1; D remains unclear. The CDR3 extends over 14 amino acids. The V end lost 8 bases, the J end lost 5 bases, and 18 bases lay between the germline ends. Germline CDR1 and CDR2: MNHNS and SASEGT. The CDR3 coding sequence is TGTGCCAGCTTATCAGGAAATTGGGAAACTGAAGCTTTCTTT. It specifies CASLSGNWETEAFF.

Here the CDR3 DNA reads TGTGCCAGCAGGGGACCGGGACAGATGATTTACGAGCAGTACTTC. Translating gives CASRGPGQMIYEQYF. The chain couples TRBV27 to TRBJ2-7, with 7 bases matching TRBD1. The CDR3 is 15 amino acids. Germline CDR1 is MNHEY and CDR2 is SMNVEV (reference sequence). J lost 4 bases, V lost 6 bases, and 12 bases had no gene match.

This sequence joins TRBV7-8 and TRBJ2-7; 11 nucleotides align to TRBD2. After removal of 4 bases from V and 4 bases from J, the junction contained 9 bases not matched to a gene. This CDR3 is 16 amino acids long. Per the germline V gene, CDR1 is SGHVS and CDR2 is FQNEAQ. The CDR3 protein is CASSSTRLAGLYEQYF. In DNA, the CDR3 is TGTGCCAGCAGCTCAACCCGACTAGCGGGGTTATACGAGCAGTACTTC.

The V call is TRBV27, the J call TRBJ2-7; TRBD1 might be the D (6 bases). Trimming cost V 5 bases and J 4 bases, with 12 bases left between them. CDR3 size: 13 residues. Germline loops: CDR1 MNHEY, CDR2 SMNVEV (reference sequence). CDR3 sequence reads: CASSQTGSYEQYF. The DNA of the CDR3 is TGTGCCAGCAGTCAAACAGGGTCGTACGAGCAGTACTTC.

This clonotype came up a few times. The DNA for the CDR3 is TGTGCCAGCAGCCAACTAGCGGGGGGTGTTTCCTACAATGAGCAGTTCTTC. Translated: CASSQLAGGVSYNEQFF. V gene TRBV3-2 combines with J gene TRBJ2-1; no check of the table's D call, TRBD2, against the DNA was made. TRBV3-2 is flagged as a pseudogene. This CDR3 is 17 amino acids long.

This clonotype was seen ten or more times. The J gene is TRBJ2-5, the V gene TRBV5-6; D is unclear. Germline CDR1 SGHDT, CDR2 YYEEEE. CDR3 length: 15 residues. With 0 bases removed from V and 0 bases from J, the gap between germline ends came to 9 bases. The CDR3, as DNA: TGTGCCAGCAGCTTGGTATCCAGGTACCAAGAGACCCAGTACTTC. Amino acid sequence: CASSLVSRYQETQYF.

In this sample, this clonotype turned up a few times. The chain couples TRBV6-5 to TRBJ2-3; TRBD1 matches 7 bases. The V gene's germline CDR1 is MNHEY and CDR2 SVGAGI. CDR3 length: 15 residues. V trimming: 10 bases; J trimming: 5 bases; junction bases outside the gene matches: 15. In nucleotides, the CDR3 is TGTGCCACCCTGAAGCCCGGGACAGTCAGAGATACGCAGTATTTT. This sequence encodes CATLKPGTVRDTQYF.

The rearrangement uses TRBV29-1 and TRBJ2-1, with D unclear. Trimming stripped 4 bases from V and 5 bases from J, with 15 bases between. This CDR3 spans 14 amino acids. Germline V gene lookup returns CDR1 SQVTM and CDR2 ANQGSEA. CDR3 region: CSVAARALDNEQFF. The CDR3 nucleotides are TGCAGCGTTGCGGCTCGCGCCCTGGACAATGAGCAGTTCTTC.

The chain carries TRBV28 and TRBJ2-7, with 13 bases fitting TRBD2. The CDR3 covers 18 residues. The J segment lost 4 bases and the V segment lost 3 bases, leaving 12 bases of the junction unmatched. Germline V gives CDR1 MDHEN, CDR2 SYDVKM. The CDR3 DNA reads as TGTGCCAGCAGTTTTATGGTTCGGGGACTAGCGGGACCATACGAGCAGTACTTC. This translates into CASSFMVRGLAGPYEQYF. The variable domain in full, completed from reference TRBV28 and TRBJ2-7, reads DVKVTQSSRYLVKRTGEKVFLECVQDMDHENMFWYRQDPGLGLRLIYFSYDVKMKEKGDIPEGYSVSREKKERFSLILESASTNQTSMYLCASSFMVRGLAGPYEQYFGPGTRLTVT.

The CDR3 coding sequence is TGTGCCAGCAGCTACGACGGGAACACTGAAGCTTTCTTT. This sequence encodes CASSYDGNTEAFF. The V call is TRBV11-3, the J call TRBJ1-1; D unresolved. Germline V gene sequence: CDR1 SGHNT, CDR2 YENEEA. The CDR3 spans 13 residues. V lost 4 bases and J lost 1, with 7 bases in between.

This clonotype was recorded a few times. The CDR3 sequence is CASSFGLTGSEKLFF. DNA of the CDR3: TGTGCCAGCAGCTTCGGACTGACAGGGAGTGAAAAACTGTTTTTT. The chain carries TRBV7-8 and TRBJ1-4; 7 bases are a match to TRBD1. Germline V CDR1 and CDR2: SGHVS, FQNEAQ. The junction had 8 bases not matched to a gene; V was cut back by 3 bases and J by 7 bases. There are 15 residues in the CDR3.

This clonotype was counted between two and nine times. DNA for the CDR3: TGTGCCAGCATCGGGGGCACAGATACGCAGTATTTT. Translating it yields CASIGGTDTQYF. The chain joins TRBV28 to TRBJ2-3; tentatively, D is TRBD2 (5 bases). This CDR3 has 12 residues. The V gene's germline CDR1 is MDHEN and CDR2 SYDVKM. The V and J ends lost 7 bases and 1 base respectively, with 6 bases between them.

The chain employs TRBV7-9 and TRBJ1-5; 8 bases align to TRBD1. CDR1 is SEHNR and CDR2 is FQNEAQ in the germline V gene (reference sequence). This CDR3 spans 14 amino acids. V lost 5 bases and J lost 5; bases outside the gene matches: 5. The CDR3 sequence: CASSPRQGHQPQHF. In DNA, the CDR3 is TGTGCCAGCAGCCCAAGACAGGGGCATCAGCCCCAGCATTTT.

This chain connects TRBV11-2 to TRBJ1-3; 7 bases are a match to TRBD1. Germline V gene sequence: CDR1 SGHAT, CDR2 FQNNGV. The junction had 6 bases not matched to a gene; V was cut back by 3 bases and J by 4 bases. This CDR3 is 15 amino acids long. The CDR3 loop is CASSFTGVAGNTIYF. CDR3 sequence (DNA): TGTGCCAGCAGCTTCACAGGGGTTGCCGGAAACACCATATATTTT.

This chain uses TRBV27 with TRBJ2-1, with 11 bases lining up with TRBD1. V lost 4 bases to trimming and J lost 5 bases; unmatched junction nucleotides: 4. The CDR3 runs 15 residues. Germline loops: CDR1 MNHEY, CDR2 SMNVEV (reference sequence). The CDR3 DNA follows: TGTGCCAGCAGTTCTGGGACAGGGGGAAACAATGAGCAGTTCTTC. This translates into CASSSGTGGNNEQFF.